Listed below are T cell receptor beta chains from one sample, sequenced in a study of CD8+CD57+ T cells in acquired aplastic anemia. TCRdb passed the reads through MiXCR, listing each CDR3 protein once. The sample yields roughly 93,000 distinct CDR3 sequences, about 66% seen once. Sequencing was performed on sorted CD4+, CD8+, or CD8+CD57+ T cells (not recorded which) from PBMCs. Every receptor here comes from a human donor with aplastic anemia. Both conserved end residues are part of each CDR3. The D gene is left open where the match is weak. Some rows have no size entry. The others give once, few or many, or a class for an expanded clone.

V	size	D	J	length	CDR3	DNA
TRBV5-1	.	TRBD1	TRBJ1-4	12	CASRTGNEKLFF	TGCGCCAGCAGGACAGGGAATGAAAAACTGTTTTTT
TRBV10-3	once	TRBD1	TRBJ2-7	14	CAIRRTGEAYEQYF	TGTGCCATCAGGAGGACAGGGGAGGCCTACGAGCAGTACTTC
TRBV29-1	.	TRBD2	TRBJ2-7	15	CSVGVVGLAGYEQYF	TGCAGCGTTGGGGTCGTGGGGCTAGCGGGCTACGAGCAGTACTTC
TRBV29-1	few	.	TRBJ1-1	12	CSVTSGAQEAFF	TGCAGCGTGACTTCGGGAGCCCAAGAAGCTTTCTTT
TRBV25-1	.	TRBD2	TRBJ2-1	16	CASSENPSGAWDEQFF	TGTGCCAGCAGTGAAAACCCTAGCGGGGCTTGGGATGAGCAGTTCTTC
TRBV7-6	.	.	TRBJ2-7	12	CASSLDVDEQYF	TGTGCCAGCAGCTTAGATGTGGACGAGCAGTACTTC
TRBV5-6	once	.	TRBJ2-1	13	CASSWYVDNEQFF	TGTGCCAGCAGCTGGTATGTCGACAATGAGCAGTTCTTC
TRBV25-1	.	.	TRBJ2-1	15	CASSEGGAGDNEQFF	TGTGCCAGCAGTGAAGGGGGAGCAGGGGACAATGAGCAGTTCTTC
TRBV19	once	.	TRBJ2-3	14	CASSIDRTADTQYF	TGTGCCAGTAGTATAGATAGGACAGCTGATACGCAGTATTTT
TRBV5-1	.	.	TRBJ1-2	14	CASSLAPGAGGYTF	TGCGCCAGCAGCTTGGCCCCAGGGGCGGGTGGCTACACCTTC
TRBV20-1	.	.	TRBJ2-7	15	CSARVGSGTTVEQYF	TGCAGTGCTAGAGTGGGGTCTGGAACAACAGTCGAGCAGTACTTC
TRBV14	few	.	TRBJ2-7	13	CASSQSGAYEQYF	TGTGCCAGCAGCCAATCCGGGGCCTACGAGCAGTACTTC
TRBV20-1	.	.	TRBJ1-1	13	CSAREQLNTEAFF	TGCAGTGCCCGAGAACAGTTGAACACTGAAGCTTTCTTT
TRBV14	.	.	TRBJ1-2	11	CASRRQYTYTF	TGTGCCAGCAGAAGACAGTATACCTACACCTTC
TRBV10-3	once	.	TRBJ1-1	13	CAIRLQGNTEAFF	TGTGCCATCAGACTACAGGGGAACACTGAAGCTTTCTTT